The T cell receptor beta chain described here comes from a study of T cell responses to AZD1222 COVID-19 vaccine (dated by TCRdb to the early 2020s). For context, the study as a whole: AZD1222 recipients given second doses at about 4 weeks or at about 12 weeks were pooled, since spike-specific TCR depth and breadth were not found to differ between the two schedules. Trial participants were enrolled by age into subgroups of 18-55, 56-69 and 70-plus years, and around 140, 26 and 57 TCR-sequenced participants, respectively, were included in these subgroups. TCR sequencing was performed for 230 to 250 trial participants, of whom around 200 were given two doses of AZD1222 and some 25 were given two doses of MenACWY control vaccine.

Regarding this clone: Its binding antigen is unknown. Base qualities are not provided; no much larger clone lies one nucleotide away.

The time point label for this specimen denotes: baseline before first vaccination. Samples from vaccinated people were obtained from the UK trials COV001 and COV002, which included a single-blind randomized controlled phase 2/3 trial of AZD1222 (ChAdOx1 nCoV-19) in healthy adults. Trial participant PBMC samples were collected at day 0 and day 28 after the second dose for TCRbeta chain sequencing. The CDR3 regions of human TCRbeta chains were analyzed by immunosequencing. As for the authors' bioinformatics: Repertoire TCRs were matched against a reference library of SARS-CoV-2-specific TCRs generated with the MIRA antigen-specificity platform. Breadth was defined as the fraction of unique TCRs that were SARS-CoV-2-associated. Depth was defined as the fraction of total T cells that were SARS-CoV-2-associated. Using the MIRA data, each spike-specific TCR was mapped to the spike region that the TCR reacts to and placed in a CD4 or CD8 class. Log10-transformed breadth and depth values were compared by one-way ANOVA with Sidak's multiple comparisons tests. TCRdb carries this immuneACCESS record with in-frame sequences only. Its versions omit some clonotypes, under half of them owing to an unresolved V gene in the studies checked, with the rest unexplained. That table furnishes V, J and clone size, whereas the DNA furnished D and trimming. The sample contains 130,000 to 150,000 clones, approximately 94% of them found a single time. Together, the top ten hold under 2% of the sample.

Via the germline V gene, CDR1 is SGHRS and CDR2 YFSETQ. The CDR3 runs 14 amino acids, cysteine and phenylalanine included. Only CDR3 DNA is held: 42 bases, read in frame from base 1. Relative to germline, V is missing 3 bases and J is missing 4 bases, with 5 bases of the junction outside any gene match. What the study reported, not specific to this receptor: The whole spike protein was spanned by vaccine-associated CD4 TCRs, and dominant responses were seen in regions 160-218 and 743-854. In the small 56-69-year group, the increase in depth fell short of significance, most likely because of low power. Because no samples from the day 14 peak response were available, repertoires could be characterized only after the peak T cell response. A significant rise in spike-specific TCR breadth and depth was observed after two AZD1222 doses relative to day 0 and relative to MenACWY recipients. Participants were mostly white British and included more females than males, and it was suggested by the authors that clonal diversity may have been underestimated. Epitopes outside the regions mutated in the B.1.351 and B.1.1.7 variants were reportedly recognized by nearly half of the unique spike-specific TCRs. Only five or six AZD1222 recipients were SARS-CoV-2 seropositive at baseline, limiting conclusions about previously exposed vaccinees.

This TCR derives from an adult in good health. The V and J genes are TRBV5-1 and TRBJ2-7; TRBD1 fits 9 bases in the junction. The input for sequencing was peripheral blood, taken on day 0 of AZD1222 vaccination. The CDR3 is CASSSRQGEYEQYF. In nucleotide form, the sequence is TGCGCCAGCAGCTCTCGACAGGGGGAATACGAGCAGTACTTC.